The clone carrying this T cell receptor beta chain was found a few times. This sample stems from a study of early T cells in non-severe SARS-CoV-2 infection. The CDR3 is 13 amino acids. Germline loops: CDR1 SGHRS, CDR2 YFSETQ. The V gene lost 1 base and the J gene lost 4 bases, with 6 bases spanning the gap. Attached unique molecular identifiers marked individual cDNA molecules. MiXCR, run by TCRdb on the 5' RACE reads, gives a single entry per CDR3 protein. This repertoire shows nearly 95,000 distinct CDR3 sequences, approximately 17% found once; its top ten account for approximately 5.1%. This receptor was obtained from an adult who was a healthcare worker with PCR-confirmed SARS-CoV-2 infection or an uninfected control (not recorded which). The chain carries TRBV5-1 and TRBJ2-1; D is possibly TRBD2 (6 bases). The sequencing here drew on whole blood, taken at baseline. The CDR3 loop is CASSLREYNEQFF. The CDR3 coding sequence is TGCGCCAGCAGCTTGCGGGAGTACAATGAGCAGTTCTTC. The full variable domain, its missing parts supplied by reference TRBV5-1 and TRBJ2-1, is KAGVTQTPRYLIKTRGQQVTLSCSPISGHRSVSWYQQTPGQGLQFLFEYFSETQRNKGNFPGRFSGRQFSNSRSEMNVSTLELGDSALYLCASSLREYNEQFFGPGTRLTVL.